A single sample gave rise to the 19 T cell receptor beta chains below, sequenced in a study of vaccination and CD4 T cells after COVID-19. The Oncomine TCR Beta short-read assay generated sequence data from the DNA of cultured CD4+ T cells. One entry per CDR3 protein results from TCRdb running MiXCR on the PCR reads. The sample carries over 9,000 distinct CDR3 sequences, about 25% recorded once. What these receptors recognize is not known. The treatment here: roughly ten-day PBMC culture with coronavirus spike peptide pools or control peptides (ViraFEST assay). The source material was CD4+ T cells from blood, cultured in vitro, sampled after SARS-CoV-2 vaccination. These receptors all stem from a human donor who had recovered from COVID-19.

This clonotype is deemed medium-sized (0.01 to 0.1%). One junction end does not reproduce the germline sequence, and a read error may be involved. This chain links TRBV7-7 with TRBJ2-3; D is unclear. CDR1 is SSHAT and CDR2 is FNYEAQ in the germline V gene (reference sequence). The CDR3 has 16 residues. CDR3 region: CASSLVAGSSTDTQYF. In DNA form, the CDR3 reads TGTGCTAGCAGCTTAGTCGCAGGCTCTAGCACAGATACGCAGTATTTT.

This clonotype was counted a few times. The chain has TRBV20-1 and TRBJ2-2; 9 nucleotides align to TRBD1. The CDR3 totals 15 residues. V was pared by 4 bases and J by 4 bases, with 7 bases of the junction left unmatched. Germline CDR1 DFQATT, CDR2 SNEGSKA (reference sequence). The DNA of the CDR3 is TGCAGTGCTACCACCGGGGACAGGGTCACCGGGGAGCTGTTTTTT. Protein product: CSATTGDRVTGELFF.

CDR3 in DNA: TGTGCCTGGAGGAGAGGAGTGAACACGGAGCAGTTCTTC. This encodes CAWRRGVNTEQFF. This chain uses TRBV30 with TRBJ2-1, with D hard to call. Trimming removed 3 bases at V and 10 bases at J, with 16 bases between. From germline, CDR1 is GTSNPN and CDR2 SVGIG (reference sequence). The CDR3 consists of 13 residues. Using reference TRBV30 and TRBJ2-1 for the parts outside the CDR3, the full variable domain is SQTIHQWPATLVQPVGSPLSLECTVEGTSNPNLYWYRQAAGRGLQLLFYSVGIGQISSEVPQNLSASRPQDRQFILSSKKLLLSDSGFYLCAWRRGVNTEQFFGPGTRLTVL.

By its share, this clonotype is medium-sized. The gene calls are TRBV7-2 and TRBJ1-1; D not resolved. Germline loops: CDR1 SGHTA, CDR2 FQGNSA. V was shortened by 2 bases and J by 8 bases, with 9 bases between the two germline ends. CDR3 length: 12 residues. CDR3 in amino acids: CASSLLGVEAFF. DNA of the CDR3: TGTGCCAGCAGCTTATTAGGAGTCGAAGCTTTCTTT.

Worth noting for this clonotype: One end of the junction does not line up with germline, which may come from a read error. This sequence joins TRBV2 and TRBJ2-5; TRBD2 might be the D (5 bases). This CDR3 is built from 15 residues. Germline V gives CDR1 SNHLY, CDR2 FYNNEI. The CDR3 here is CASSALVSVGETQNF. In DNA, the CDR3 is TGTGCCAGCAGCGCGCTAGTTTCGGTGGGAGAGACCCAGAACTTC.

This chain links TRBV5-4 with TRBJ2-3, with TRBD1 as a possible D gene (5 bases). With 8 bases removed from V and 2 bases from J, the gap between germline ends came to 9 bases. From germline, CDR1 is SGHNT and CDR2 YYREEE (reference sequence). CDR3 length: 12 amino acids. CDR3 in DNA: TGTGCCAGTAGGGGATTCACAGATACGCAGTATTTT. Its translation is CASRGFTDTQYF.

This clonotype has only a few counts. The chain couples TRBV28 to TRBJ2-7, with TRBD2 identical over 9 bases. Germline values: CDR1 MDHEN, CDR2 SYDVKM. Trimming removed 2 bases from V and 6 bases from J; junction bases left unmatched: 11. CDR3 length: 16 residues. CDR3 sequence: CASSLPGGRAKSEQYF. As DNA, the CDR3 is TGTGCCAGCAGTTTACCCGGCGGGAGGGCTAAATCCGAGCAGTACTTC.

This clonotype has only a few counts. The V call is TRBV27, the J call TRBJ1-1; D uncertain. CDR3 length: 13 residues. V was trimmed by 6 bases and J by 1 base, leaving 9 bases between them. The V gene's germline CDR1 is MNHEY and CDR2 SMNVEV (reference sequence). CDR3 amino acids: CASRPHGNTEAFF. CDR3 bases: TGTGCCAGCAGACCACATGGGAACACTGAAGCTTTCTTT.

The chain combines TRBV6-2 or TRBV6-3 with TRBJ1-5; D is perhaps TRBD1 (5 bases). Germline loops: CDR1 MNHEY, CDR2 SVGEGT. V gave up 2 bases and J gave up 1 base, with 9 bases separating them. The CDR3 sequence is 15 residues long. This CDR3 is CASSYIGGSNQPQHF. As DNA, the CDR3 is TGTGCCAGCAGTTACATCGGGGGAAGCAATCAGCCCCAGCATTTT.

V and J are TRBV28 and TRBJ1-5; no clear D. Trimming left V 6 bases short and J 5 bases short, with 14 bases between. Germline V CDR1 and CDR2: MDHEN, SYDVKM. CDR3 size: 14 residues. In nucleotides, the CDR3 is TGTGCCAGCAGAGTAAGGCAGATAGATCAGCCCCAGCATTTT. Translation gives CASRVRQIDQPQHF. Based on the CDR3 plus reference TRBV28 and TRBJ1-5, the full variable domain is DVKVTQSSRYLVKRTGEKVFLECVQDMDHENMFWYRQDPGLGLRLIYFSYDVKMKEKGDIPEGYSVSREKKERFSLILESASTNQTSMYLCASRVRQIDQPQHFGDGTRLSIL.

In DNA form, the CDR3 reads TGTGCCAGCAGCCCTTTTATGGGGGAGGACTACGAGCAGTACTTC. Protein sequence: CASSPFMGEDYEQYF. The chain recombines TRBV11-2 with TRBJ2-7; perhaps TRBD2 as D (6 bases). Trimming pared 5 bases from V and 3 bases from J, leaving 17 bases between. This CDR3 spans 15 amino acids. From germline, CDR1 is SGHAT and CDR2 FQNNGV.

This clonotype appeared a few times. The V and J genes are TRBV28 and TRBJ1-4; 8 bases fit TRBD1. Germline values: CDR1 MDHEN, CDR2 SYDVKM. This CDR3 has 14 residues. V lost 8 bases and J lost 6; bases outside the gene matches: 8. The CDR3 loop reads CASRSTGGDEKLFF. The CDR3 DNA reads TGTGCCAGCCGGAGTACAGGGGGAGATGAAAAACTGTTTTTT.

This clonotype was found a few times. The rearrangement links TRBV4-3 to TRBJ1-2, with D perhaps matching TRBD1 (5 bases). Germline assignment: CDR1 LGHNA and CDR2 YSLEER. CDR3 length: 15 amino acids. V lost 3 bases and J lost 0, with 11 bases in between. The DNA for the CDR3 is TGCGCCAGCAGCCACAGGGCATCGGCTAACTATGGCTACACCTTC. It codes for CASSHRASANYGYTF.

In its sample, this clonotype was seen a few times. The genes are TRBV4-3 and TRBJ1-6; D not certain. Germline loops: CDR1 LGHNA, CDR2 YSLEER. Trimming cost V 3 bases and J 2 bases, with 2 bases left between them. This CDR3 has 13 residues. This CDR3 is CASSQAYNSPLHF. For the CDR3, the DNA is TGCGCCAGCAGCCAGGCCTATAATTCACCCCTCCACTTT.

J is TRBJ1-5 and V is TRBV24-1; tentative D call: TRBD1 (6 bases). CDR3 length: 14 residues. From germline, CDR1 is KGHDR and CDR2 SFDVKD. Trimming removed 9 bases from V and 2 bases from J, with 13 bases in between. CDR3 loop: CATGTGWGNQPQHF. CDR3 in DNA: TGTGCCACCGGCACAGGGTGGGGCAATCAGCCCCAGCATTTT.

This chain joins TRBV29-1 and TRBJ2-1, with D possibly matching TRBD1 (6 bases). The CDR3 totals 11 residues. V lost 7 bases to trimming and J lost 6 bases, with 10 bases between them. Germline V gene data show CDR1 as SQVTM and CDR2 as ANQGSEA. CDR3 bases: TGCAGCGGAAACAGGGTCAATGAGCAGTTCTTC. Amino acid sequence: CSGNRVNEQFF.

The chain joins TRBV20-1 to TRBJ2-1, with D uncertain. CDR1 DFQATT and CDR2 SNEGSKA come from the germline V gene (reference sequence). Trimming pared 3 bases from V and 8 bases from J, leaving 8 bases between. The CDR3 has 11 amino acids. CDR3 bases: TGCAGTGCTAGTGCCACATATGAGCAGTTCTTC. As protein: CSASATYEQFF.

In this sample, this clonotype turned up a few times. The V call is TRBV27, the J call TRBJ1-3; no definite D call. The V gene lost 2 bases and the J gene lost 2 bases, with 7 bases spanning the gap. CDR3 length: 14 amino acids. CDR1 is MNHEY, CDR2 SMNVEV, per germline (reference sequence). CDR3 sequence (DNA): TGTGCCAGCAGTTTAACAGAGGCTGGAAACACCATATATTTT. Its translation is CASSLTEAGNTIYF.

In the case of this clonotype: The germline gene is not matched at one end of the junction; a read error may be the cause. The chain employs TRBV20-1 and TRBJ1-5; 7 nucleotides match TRBD1. The CDR3 loop spans 16 amino acids. Germline V gene data show CDR1 as DFQATT and CDR2 as SNEGSKA (reference sequence). CDR3 loop: CSARNPGQTSDQPQHF. The CDR3 DNA is TGCAGTGCCAGGAATCCGGGACAGACTAGCGATCAGCCCCAGCATTTT.